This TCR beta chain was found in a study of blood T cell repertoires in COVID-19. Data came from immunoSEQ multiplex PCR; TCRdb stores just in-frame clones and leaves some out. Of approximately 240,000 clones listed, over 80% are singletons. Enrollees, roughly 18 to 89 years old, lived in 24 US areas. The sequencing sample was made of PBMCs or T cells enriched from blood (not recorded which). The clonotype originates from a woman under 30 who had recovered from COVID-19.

The CDR3 region is CASSQARAYEQYF. The CDR3 DNA reads TGTGCCAGCAGCCAAGCTCGCGCCTACGAGCAGTACTTC. The chain employs TRBV3-1 (or the pseudogene TRBV3-2) and TRBJ2-7; unclear D gene. The CDR3 has 13 residues. V lost 1 base and J lost 2, with 6 bases in between. Germline loops: CDR1 LGHDT, CDR2 YNNKEL (reference sequence).